Sequencing of this T cell receptor (beta chain) was carried out in a study of cytomegalovirus exposure and HLA in healthy donors. Looking at the study overall: The study's early data release held approximately 91 million unique TCRs from HLA-typed donors.

The study's findings and limits: According to the study, 160 or so TCR beta chains were cytomegalovirus-associated.

Primers included in the PCR were 60 Vbeta and 13 Jbeta primers. The data were produced by immunoSEQ multiplex PCR, yet TCRdb's version contains in-frame clones alone and is incomplete. The sample lists around 100,000 clones; 70% were seen once. To note about this clone: Antigen: not known.

This CDR3 contains 14 residues. Germline CDR1 SEHNR, CDR2 FQNEAQ (reference sequence). With 2 bases clipped from V and 8 bases from J, the junction kept 8 bases outside the gene matches. These donors, healthy bone marrow donors, were studied. The origin of this receptor is a man between 25 and 39 years old in good health and CMV-seropositive. The chain links TRBV7-9 to TRBJ1-2, with TRBD1 identical over 7 bases. What was sequenced was PBMCs. CDR3 DNA: TGTGCCAGCAGCTTATTAACAGGGGCGGGGGGCTACACCTTC. It encodes CASSLLTGAGGYTF.